The clone carrying this T cell receptor beta chain was observed a handful of times. Antigen: not known. TCRdb's table, derived via immunoSEQ multiplex PCR, lists solely in-frame clones and lacks some. The table lists some 65,000 clones, 87% of them singletons. The germline gives CDR1 MNHNY, CDR2 SVGAGI (reference sequence). The ends lost 4 bases at V and 3 bases at J; junction bases unmatched: 5. The CDR3 consists of 14 residues. The unexposed donors gave CD4+ T cells in about 2011-2019, prior to COVID-19. The sample belongs to a study of CD4 T cells in relation to SARS-CoV-2 and coronaviruses. Overall study: Shared crossreactive spike epitopes were mapped to their HLA restriction.

General observations from the study: In roughly 60% of donors, memory CD4+ clonotypes crossrecognized SARS-CoV-2 and at least one common cold coronavirus spike. The assay detects memory recall responses, not culture-primed primary responses. Monoreactive clones expanded significantly more to SARS-CoV-2 than crossreactive clones did.

Sequences were obtained from memory CD4+ T cells from PBMCs. This chain links TRBV6-6 with TRBJ1-1, with 7 positions matching TRBD1. The receptor comes from a human donor in good health. Written as DNA, the CDR3 is TGTGCCAGCAGTTCGCGACAGGGAGACACTGAAGCTTTCTTT. Its translation is CASSSRQGDTEAFF.